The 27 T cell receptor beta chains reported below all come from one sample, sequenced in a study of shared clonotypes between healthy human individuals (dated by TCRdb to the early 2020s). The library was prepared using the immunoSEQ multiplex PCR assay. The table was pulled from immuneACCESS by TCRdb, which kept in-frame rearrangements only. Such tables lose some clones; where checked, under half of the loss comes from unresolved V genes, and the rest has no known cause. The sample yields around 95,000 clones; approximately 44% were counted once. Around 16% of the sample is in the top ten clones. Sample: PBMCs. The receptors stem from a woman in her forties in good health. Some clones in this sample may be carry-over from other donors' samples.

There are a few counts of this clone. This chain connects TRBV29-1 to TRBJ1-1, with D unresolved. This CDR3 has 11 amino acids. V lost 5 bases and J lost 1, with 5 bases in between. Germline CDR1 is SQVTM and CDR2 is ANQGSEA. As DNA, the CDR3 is TGCAGCGTTCAGCAGAACACTGAAGCTTTCTTT. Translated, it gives CSVQQNTEAFF.

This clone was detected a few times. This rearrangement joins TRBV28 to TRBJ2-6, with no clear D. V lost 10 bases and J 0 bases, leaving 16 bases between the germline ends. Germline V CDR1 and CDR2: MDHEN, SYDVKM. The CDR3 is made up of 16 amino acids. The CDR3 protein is CATTRGSHSGANVLTF. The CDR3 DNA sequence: TGTGCCACCACACGAGGATCCCACTCTGGGGCCAACGTCCTGACTTTC. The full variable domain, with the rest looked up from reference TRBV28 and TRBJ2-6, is DVKVTQSSRYLVKRTGEKVFLECVQDMDHENMFWYRQDPGLGLRLIYFSYDVKMKEKGDIPEGYSVSREKKERFSLILESASTNQTSMYLCATTRGSHSGANVLTFGAGSRLTVL.

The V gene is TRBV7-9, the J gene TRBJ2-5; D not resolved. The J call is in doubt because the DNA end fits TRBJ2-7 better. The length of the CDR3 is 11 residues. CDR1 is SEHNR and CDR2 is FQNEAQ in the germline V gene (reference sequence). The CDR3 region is CASSRNYEQYF. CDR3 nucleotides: TGTGCCAGCAGCCGAAACTACGAGCAGTACTTC.

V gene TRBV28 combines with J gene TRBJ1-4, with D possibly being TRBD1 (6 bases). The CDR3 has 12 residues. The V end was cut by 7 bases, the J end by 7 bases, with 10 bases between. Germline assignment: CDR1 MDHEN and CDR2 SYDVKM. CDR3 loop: CASNRVGEKLFF. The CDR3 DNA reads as TGTGCCAGCAACAGGGTCGGTGAAAAACTGTTTTTT.

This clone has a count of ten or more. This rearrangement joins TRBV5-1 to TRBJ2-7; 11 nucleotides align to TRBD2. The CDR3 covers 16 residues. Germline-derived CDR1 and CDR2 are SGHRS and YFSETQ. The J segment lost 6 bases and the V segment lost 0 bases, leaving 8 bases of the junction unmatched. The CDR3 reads CASSLGGLAAAGEQYF. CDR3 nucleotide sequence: TGCGCCAGCAGCTTGGGGGGACTAGCGGCCGCGGGCGAGCAGTACTTC.

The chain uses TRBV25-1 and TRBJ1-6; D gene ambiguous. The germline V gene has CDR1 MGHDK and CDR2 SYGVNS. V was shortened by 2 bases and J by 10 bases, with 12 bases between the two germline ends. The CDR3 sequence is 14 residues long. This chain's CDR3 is CASSEPGGYSPLHF. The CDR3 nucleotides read TGTGCCAGCAGTGAACCCGGCGGGTACTCACCCCTCCACTTT.

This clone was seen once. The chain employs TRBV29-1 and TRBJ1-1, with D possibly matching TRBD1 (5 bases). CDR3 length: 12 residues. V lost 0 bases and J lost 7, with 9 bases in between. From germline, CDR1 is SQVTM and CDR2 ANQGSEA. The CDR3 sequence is CSVEDGTYEAFF. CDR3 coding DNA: TGCAGCGTTGAAGACGGGACTTATGAAGCTTTCTTT.

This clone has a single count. The CDR3: CASSVGLANYEQYF. CDR3 bases: TGTGCCAGCAGCGTAGGGCTAGCGAACTACGAGCAGTACTTC. The V gene is TRBV9, the J gene TRBJ2-7; D possibly corresponds to TRBD2 (6 bases). CDR1 is SGDLS and CDR2 is YYNGEE in the germline V gene. CDR3 length: 14 residues. The germline V and J ends were trimmed by 0 bases and 3 bases, with 10 bases remaining between them. The whole variable domain, filled in from reference TRBV9 and TRBJ2-7, reads DSGVTQTPKHLITATGQRVTLRCSPRSGDLSVYWYQQSLDQGLQFLIQYYNGEERAKGNILERFSAQQFPDLHSELNLSSLELGDSALYFCASSVGLANYEQYFGPGTRLTVT.

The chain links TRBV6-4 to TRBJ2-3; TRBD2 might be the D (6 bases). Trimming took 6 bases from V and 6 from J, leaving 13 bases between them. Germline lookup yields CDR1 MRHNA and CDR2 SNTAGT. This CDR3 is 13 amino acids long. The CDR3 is CASSLSLADTQYF. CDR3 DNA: TGTGCCAGCAGCCTCTCCCTAGCGGATACGCAGTATTTT.

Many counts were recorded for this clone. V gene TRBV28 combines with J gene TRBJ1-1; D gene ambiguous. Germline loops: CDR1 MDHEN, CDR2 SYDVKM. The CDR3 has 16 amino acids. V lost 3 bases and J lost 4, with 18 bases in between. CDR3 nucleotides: TGTGCCAGCAGTTTCCTAGGGCAGGAAAGAGTCACTGAAGCTTTCTTT. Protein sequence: CASSFLGQERVTEAFF.

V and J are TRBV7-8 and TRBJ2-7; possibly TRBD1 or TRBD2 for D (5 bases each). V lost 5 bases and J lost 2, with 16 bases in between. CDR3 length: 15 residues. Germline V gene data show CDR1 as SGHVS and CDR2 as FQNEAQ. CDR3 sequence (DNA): TGTGCCAGCAGCCCCAAAACCGGGACGCCCTACGAGCAGTACTTC. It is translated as CASSPKTGTPYEQYF.

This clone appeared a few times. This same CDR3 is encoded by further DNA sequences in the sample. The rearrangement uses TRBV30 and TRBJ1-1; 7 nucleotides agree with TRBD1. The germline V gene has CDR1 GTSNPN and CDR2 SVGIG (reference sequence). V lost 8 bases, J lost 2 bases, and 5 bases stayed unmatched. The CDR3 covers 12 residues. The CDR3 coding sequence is TGTGCCGGAGACAGGGAAAACACTGAAGCTTTCTTT. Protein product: CAGDRENTEAFF.

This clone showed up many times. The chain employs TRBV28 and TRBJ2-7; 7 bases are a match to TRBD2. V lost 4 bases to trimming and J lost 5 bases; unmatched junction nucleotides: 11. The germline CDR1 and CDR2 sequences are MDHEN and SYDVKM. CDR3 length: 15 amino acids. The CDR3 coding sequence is TGTGCCAGCAGTTCCCCCGGGGCTAGCGGTAACGAGCAGTACTTC. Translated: CASSSPGASGNEQYF.

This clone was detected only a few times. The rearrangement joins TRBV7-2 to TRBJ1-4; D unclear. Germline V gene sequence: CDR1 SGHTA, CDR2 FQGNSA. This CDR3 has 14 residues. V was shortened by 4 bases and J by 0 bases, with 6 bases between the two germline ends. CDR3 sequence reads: CASSSDATNEKLFF. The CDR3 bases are TGTGCCAGCAGCTCCGACGCAACTAATGAAAAACTGTTTTTT.

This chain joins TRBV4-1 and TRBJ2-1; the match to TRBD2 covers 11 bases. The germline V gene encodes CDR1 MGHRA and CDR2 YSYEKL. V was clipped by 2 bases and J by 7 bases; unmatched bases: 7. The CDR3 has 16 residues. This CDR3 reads CASSQLLAGAWNEQFF. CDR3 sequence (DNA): TGCGCCAGCAGCCAATTACTAGCGGGAGCTTGGAATGAGCAGTTCTTC.

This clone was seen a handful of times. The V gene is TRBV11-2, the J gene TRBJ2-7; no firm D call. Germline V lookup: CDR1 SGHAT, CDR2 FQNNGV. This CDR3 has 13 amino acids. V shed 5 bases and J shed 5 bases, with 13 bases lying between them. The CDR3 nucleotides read TGTGCCAGCAGCCTCTCCTCCATCCACGAGCAGTACTTC. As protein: CASSLSSIHEQYF.

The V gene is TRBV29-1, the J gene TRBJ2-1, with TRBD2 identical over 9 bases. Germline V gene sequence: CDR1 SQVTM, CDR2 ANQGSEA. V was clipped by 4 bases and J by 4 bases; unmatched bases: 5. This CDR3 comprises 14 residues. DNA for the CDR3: TGCAGCGTTGGTGGGCGGGAGGGGTACAATGAGCAGTTCTTC. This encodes CSVGGREGYNEQFF.

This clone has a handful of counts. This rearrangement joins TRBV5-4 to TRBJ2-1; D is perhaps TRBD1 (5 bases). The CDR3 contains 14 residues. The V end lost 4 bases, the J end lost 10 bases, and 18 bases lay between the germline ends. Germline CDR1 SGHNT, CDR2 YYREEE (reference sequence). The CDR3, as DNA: TGTGCCAGCAGCCCTCGGTTGGTACCAGGGGAGCAGTTCTTC. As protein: CASSPRLVPGEQFF.

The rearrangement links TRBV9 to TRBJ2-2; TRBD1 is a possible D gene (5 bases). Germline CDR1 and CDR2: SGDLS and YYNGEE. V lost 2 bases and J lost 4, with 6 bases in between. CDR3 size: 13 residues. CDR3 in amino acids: CASSVRGTGELFF. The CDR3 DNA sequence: TGTGCCAGCAGCGTTAGGGGCACCGGGGAGCTGTTTTTT.

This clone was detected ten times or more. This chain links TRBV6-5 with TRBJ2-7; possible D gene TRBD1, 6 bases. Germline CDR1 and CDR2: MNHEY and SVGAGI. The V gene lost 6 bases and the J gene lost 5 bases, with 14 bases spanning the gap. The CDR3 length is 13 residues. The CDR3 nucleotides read TGTGCCAGCAGGCAGGCAGGGGTCCACGAGCAGTACTTC. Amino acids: CASRQAGVHEQYF.

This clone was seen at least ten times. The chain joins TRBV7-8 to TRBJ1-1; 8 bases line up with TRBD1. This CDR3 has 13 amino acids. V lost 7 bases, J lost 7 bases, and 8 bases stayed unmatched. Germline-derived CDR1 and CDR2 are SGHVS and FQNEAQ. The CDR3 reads CASNDRGKNEAFF. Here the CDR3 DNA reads TGTGCCAGCAACGACAGGGGTAAGAATGAAGCTTTCTTT.

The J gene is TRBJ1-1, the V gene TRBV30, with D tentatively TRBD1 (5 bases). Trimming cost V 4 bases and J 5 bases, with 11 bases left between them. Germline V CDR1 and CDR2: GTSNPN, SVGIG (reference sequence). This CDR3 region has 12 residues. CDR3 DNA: TGTGCCTGGAAACGGGGGGGAACTGAAGCTTTCTTT. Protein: CAWKRGGTEAFF.

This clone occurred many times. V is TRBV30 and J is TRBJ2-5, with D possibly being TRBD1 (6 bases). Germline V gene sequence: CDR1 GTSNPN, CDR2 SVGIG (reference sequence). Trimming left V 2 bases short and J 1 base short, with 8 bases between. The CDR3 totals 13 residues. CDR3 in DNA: TGTGCCTGGAGTAGGGGGACCCAAGAGACCCAGTACTTC. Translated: CAWSRGTQETQYF.

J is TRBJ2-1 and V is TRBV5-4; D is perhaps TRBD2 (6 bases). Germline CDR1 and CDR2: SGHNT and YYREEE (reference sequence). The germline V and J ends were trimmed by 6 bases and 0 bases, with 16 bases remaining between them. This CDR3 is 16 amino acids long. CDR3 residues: CASTPGGGSSYNEQFF. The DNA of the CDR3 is TGTGCCAGCACCCCGGGTGGGGGGAGCTCCTACAATGAGCAGTTCTTC. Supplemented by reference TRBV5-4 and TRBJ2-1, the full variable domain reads ETGVTQSPTHLIKTRGQQVTLRCSSQSGHNTVSWYQQALGQGPQFIFQYYREEENGRGNFPPRFSGLQFPNYSSELNVNALELDDSALYLCASTPGGGSSYNEQFFGPGTRLTVL.

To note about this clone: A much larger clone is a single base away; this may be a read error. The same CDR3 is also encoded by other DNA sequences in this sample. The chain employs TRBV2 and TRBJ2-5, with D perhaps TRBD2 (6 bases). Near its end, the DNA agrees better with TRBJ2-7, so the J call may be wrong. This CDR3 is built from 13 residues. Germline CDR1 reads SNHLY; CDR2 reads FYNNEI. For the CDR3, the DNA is TGCGCTGTGTTTGGGGGGAATTACTACGAGCAGTACTTC. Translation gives CAVFGGNYYEQYF.

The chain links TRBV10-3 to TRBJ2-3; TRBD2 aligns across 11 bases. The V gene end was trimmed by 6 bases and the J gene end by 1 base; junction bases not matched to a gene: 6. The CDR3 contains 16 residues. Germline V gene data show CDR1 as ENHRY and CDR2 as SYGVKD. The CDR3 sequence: CAISGTSGGGTDTQYF. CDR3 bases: TGTGCCATCAGCGGGACTAGCGGAGGGGGCACAGATACGCAGTATTTT.

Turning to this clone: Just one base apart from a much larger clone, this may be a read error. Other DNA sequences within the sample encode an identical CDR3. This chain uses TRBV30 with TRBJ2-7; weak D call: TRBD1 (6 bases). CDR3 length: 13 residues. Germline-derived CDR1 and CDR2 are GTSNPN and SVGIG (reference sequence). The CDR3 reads CAWSRDTPYEQYF. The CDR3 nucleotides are TGTGCCTGGAGCCGGGACACCCCCTACGAGCAGTATTTC.